This TCR beta chain was documented in a study of molecular identifiers for immune sequencing clone quantification. About the study: Replicate runs used RNA from roughly 20,000 or 100,000 naive CD8 cells, which was split five ways into aliquots, and four of those aliquots were then sequenced.

Overall study results and limits: Spiked Jurkat TCR RNA equal to one cell could reportedly be picked out among approximately 980,000 naive cells.

The CDR3 has 18 residues. Germline CDR1 is SGHVS and CDR2 is FQNEAQ. V dropped 3 bases and J dropped 3 bases, with 18 bases sitting between them. TCRdb redid the calling of the PCR reads with MiXCR, one entry per CDR3 protein. Among around 480,000 distinct CDR3 sequences, around 25% were seen once, and the ten largest hold just over 0.75%. This clonotype has ten or more counts. Antigen: not known. This sequence was found in a human donor in good health. Some libraries in this study had Jurkat cell RNA spiked in. V is TRBV7-8 and J is TRBJ2-6, with D tentatively TRBD1 (7 bases). The specimen sequenced was naive CD8+ T cells from blood, with Jurkat cell RNA spiked in. As for subset: FACS-sorted CD8+CD4-CCR7+CD45RA+ naive T cells. CDR3 bases: TGTGCCAGCAGCTTTCTTGGAGGGGGCTTCGGTGGGGCCAACGTCCTGACTTTC. This codes for CASSFLGGGFGGANVLTF.